This TCR beta chain was observed in a study of T cell changes during pregnancy in multiple sclerosis. Method: immunoSEQ multiplex PCR; TCRdb's copy keeps in-frame clones and lacks some. Of about 31,000 clones detected, approximately 88% appear once; the ten largest clones hold roughly 7.9%. Germline CDR1 SEHNR, CDR2 FQNEAQ (reference sequence). The CDR3 extends over 15 amino acids. V was clipped by 4 bases and J by 4 bases, with 16 bases between them. The sample here was CD8+ T cells from peripheral blood mononuclear cells, taken before pregnancy. The V and J genes are TRBV7-9 and TRBJ1-2; possibly TRBD1 for D (5 bases). This TCR derives from a female donor with multiple sclerosis, enrolled in a pregnancy study. CDR3 sequence (DNA): TGTGCCAGCAGCTGGGCGGGGGGGGACCCCTATGGCTACACCTTC. Its protein product is CASSWAGGDPYGYTF.